Following are 12 T cell receptor beta chains from one sample sequenced in a study of blood T cell repertoires in COVID-19. Sequencing used immunoSEQ multiplex PCR; TCRdb keeps in-frame clones, though not all of them. This repertoire shows about 80,000 clones, nearly 90% found once; its top ten account for around 4%. The specimen sequenced was peripheral blood. The receptors shown here come from a woman at least 80 years old with active or convalescent COVID-19.

This clone was observed a few times. The rearrangement joins TRBV15 to TRBJ1-1; the match to TRBD1 covers 8 bases. V dropped 6 bases and J dropped 5; count of bases not matched to a gene: 8. Germline V CDR1 and CDR2: LNHNV, YYDKDF (reference sequence). The CDR3 is 14 amino acids. CDR3 in amino acids: CATRTQGASTEAFF. CDR3 sequence (DNA): TGTGCCACCAGGACTCAGGGGGCTTCGACTGAAGCTTTCTTT.

This chain connects TRBV13 to TRBJ2-7, with 14 bases identical to TRBD2. CDR3 length: 15 residues. Trimming cost V 2 bases and J 6 bases; bases outside gene matches: 3. CDR1 is PRHDT and CDR2 is FYEKMQ in the germline V gene (reference sequence). The CDR3 DNA reads TGTGCCAGCAGCTTATTGACTAGCGGGAGGGTCGAGCAGTACTTC. Translated, it gives CASSLLTSGRVEQYF.

This chain uses TRBV6-5 with TRBJ1-2; D is uncertain. The V gene's germline CDR1 is MNHEY and CDR2 SVGAGI. V was clipped by 2 bases and J by 7 bases, with 11 bases between them. The CDR3 is made up of 13 amino acids. CDR3 DNA sequence: TGTGCCAGCAGTTACGAGGAGCGGTCTGGCTACACCTTC. It encodes CASSYEERSGYTF.

J is TRBJ1-4 and V is TRBV30; weak D call: TRBD1 (6 bases). CDR1 GTSNPN and CDR2 SVGIG come from the germline V gene (reference sequence). The CDR3 consists of 13 residues. Trimming shortened V by 5 bases and J by 12 bases, and 19 bases separated the two germline ends. The CDR3 sequence is CAWAGHWNGELFF. CDR3 sequence (DNA): TGTGCCTGGGCGGGACACTGGAATGGGGAACTGTTTTTT.

The chain carries TRBV19 and TRBJ1-5; D is uncertain. This CDR3 is built from 14 residues. V lost 7 bases, J lost 0 bases, and 10 bases lay in between. Looked up from germline, CDR1 is LNHDA and CDR2 is SQIVND (reference sequence). CDR3 protein: CASTTMGSNQPQHF. For the CDR3, the DNA is TGTGCCAGTACCACTATGGGTAGCAATCAGCCCCAGCATTTT.

The V gene is TRBV11-2, the J gene TRBJ2-1; 14 nucleotides align to TRBD2. Germline loops: CDR1 SGHAT, CDR2 FQNNGV. This CDR3 spans 15 amino acids. V was pared by 5 bases and J by 7 bases, with 4 bases of the junction left unmatched. This CDR3 reads CASSPTSGRANEQFF. The CDR3 DNA follows: TGTGCCAGCAGCCCGACTAGCGGGAGGGCGAATGAGCAGTTCTTC.

This chain uses TRBV7-6 with TRBJ2-1, with 13 nucleotides matching TRBD2. The CDR3 is made up of 17 amino acids. The V segment lost 5 bases and the J segment 1 base; nucleotides outside the gene matches: 5. Germline V gene data show CDR1 as SGHVS and CDR2 as FNYEAQ. The CDR3 here is CASSPWTSGSSYNEQFF. The CDR3 bases are TGTGCCAGCAGCCCGTGGACTAGCGGGAGTTCCTACAATGAGCAGTTCTTC.

The chain joins TRBV28 to TRBJ2-7; 7 bases are a match to TRBD1. After removal of 3 bases from V and 2 bases from J, the junction contained 4 bases not matched to a gene. Germline V CDR1 and CDR2: MDHEN, SYDVKM. The CDR3 is 14 amino acids. The CDR3 region is CASSFGQATYEQYF. The CDR3 nucleotides read TGTGCCAGCAGTTTCGGACAGGCGACCTACGAGCAGTACTTC.

The chain recombines TRBV12-2 with TRBJ2-3; the table assigns TRBD2, which was not confirmed against the DNA. TRBV12-2 is classified as a pseudogene. The CDR3 runs 16 residues. The CDR3 DNA follows: TGTGCAAGTCGCCGAAAACTAGCGGGAGGGCCAGATACGCAGTATTTT. It translates to CASRRKLAGGPDTQYF.

The rearrangement uses TRBV6-2 or TRBV6-3 and TRBJ2-5; a possible D gene is TRBD2 (5 bases). CDR3 size: 15 residues. V was clipped by 4 bases and J by 2 bases, with 14 bases between them. In germline, CDR1 is MNHEY, CDR2 SVGEGT. CDR3 sequence: CASSSERQIQETQYF. CDR3 bases: TGTGCCAGCAGTTCGGAGCGGCAAATTCAAGAGACCCAGTACTTC.

CDR3 loop: CASSLVSGLGSLHEQFF. CDR3 coding DNA: TGTGCCAGCAGCTTAGTCTCGGGACTAGGGAGTTTGCATGAGCAGTTCTTC. The chain carries TRBV11-2 and TRBJ2-1, with 8 bases identical to TRBD2. CDR3 length: 17 amino acids. With V trimmed by 1 base and J by 8 bases, 13 bases remained unmatched. Germline V gene sequence: CDR1 SGHAT, CDR2 FQNNGV.

DNA for the CDR3: TGTGCCAGCAGTAGGGACAGTTTCACAGATACGCAGTATTTT. Residues: CASSRDSFTDTQYF. V is TRBV6-2 or TRBV6-3 and J is TRBJ2-3, with 7 nucleotides matching TRBD1. Trimming took 5 bases from V and 2 from J; bases not matched to a gene: 4. Germline loops: CDR1 MNHEY, CDR2 SVGEGT. CDR3 size: 14 residues.